Listed below are T cell receptor beta chains from one sample, sequenced in a study of response to subunit inactivated influenza vaccine. TCRdb ran MiXCR on the RT-PCR reads and lists one entry per CDR3 protein. The sample shows about 170,000 distinct CDR3 sequences, around 12% of them seen only once. The sample was also reused in another study, on T cells expressing NK-cell markers.

The starting material was CD8+ T cells sorted from PBMCs, obtained less than 13 days after vaccination. The receptors originated from a man in his forties or fifties who received an inactivated influenza vaccine. Both conserved end residues are part of each CDR3. A D gene is named only where the DNA matches it firmly. Clone size is shown for a subset of rows, as once, few, many or a class of expanded clone.

v_call	j_call	clone_size	d_call	cdr3_nt	cdr3_aa
TRBV2	TRBJ2-4	-	TRBD2	TGTGCCAGCAGTGGGGGGACTATGTCAGCCAAAAACATTCAGTACTTC	CASSGGTMSAKNIQYF
TRBV5-1	TRBJ2-7	-	-	TGCGCCAGCAGCTTGGCCGGGACAAGATCTACCGAGCAGTACTTC	CASSLAGTRSTEQYF
TRBV6-2/TRBV6-3	TRBJ2-1	few	-	TGTGCCAGCAGTTACGGTTCGGATCACAATGAGCAGTTCTTC	CASSYGSDHNEQFF
TRBV6-1	TRBJ1-5	few	-	TGTGCCAGCAGCCCCGGGACTTCCAATCAGCCCCAGCATTTT	CASSPGTSNQPQHF
TRBV6-1	TRBJ2-4	few	TRBD1	TGTGCCAGCAGAGGACAGGGGGCCGCCAAAAACATTCAGTACTTC	CASRGQGAAKNIQYF
TRBV12-3/TRBV12-4	TRBJ2-6	few	TRBD2	TGTGCCAGCAGGAAGACTAGCGGTTACTCTGGGGCCAACGTCCTGACTTTC	CASRKTSGYSGANVLTF
TRBV4-3	TRBJ1-4	-	-	TGCGCCAGCAGCCCAAATGAGGAGTATAATGAAAAACTGTTTTTT	CASSPNEEYNEKLFF
TRBV12-3/TRBV12-4	TRBJ2-2	-	-	TGTGCCTGCAGCTCACAACCGAACACCGGGGAGCTGTTTTTT	CACSSQPNTGELFF
TRBV4-1	TRBJ1-6	few	-	TGCGCCAGCAGCCAAGTACCGTCCGGGACCGGATTTTCACCCCTCCACTTT	CASSQVPSGTGFSPLHF
TRBV20-1	TRBJ2-7	few	-	TGCAGTGCTAGAGATCAGGGAGATGACTACGAGCAGTACTTC	CSARDQGDDYEQYF
TRBV10-3	TRBJ2-5	few	-	TGTGCCATCAGGGGGGACCTCGGGGCAGAGACCCAGTACTTC	CAIRGDLGAETQYF
TRBV28	TRBJ2-1	-	-	TGTGCCAGCAGTTCCTGGGGAGGAGGGGTCAATGAGCAGTTCTTC	CASSSWGGGVNEQFF
TRBV6-2/TRBV6-3	TRBJ1-1	few	-	TGTGCCAGCAGTTACTCCCTCATGAAAATAGGGGACACTGAAGCTTTCTTT	CASSYSLMKIGDTEAFF
TRBV9	TRBJ2-7	many	-	TGTGCCAGCAGCTCCGGACTATTAGGGCTCGAGCAGTACTTC	CASSSGLLGLEQYF
TRBV27	TRBJ1-2	few	-	TGTGCCAGCAGAAGTGACAACCGAGCGTACACCTTC	CASRSDNRAYTF
TRBV7-9	TRBJ1-1	few	-	TGTGCCAGCAGCTTAGCTGGCCCCCACACTGAAGCTTTCTTT	CASSLAGPHTEAFF
TRBV15	TRBJ2-1	few	TRBD1	TGTGCCACCAGCGGACATTCCCGGGACAGGGCAGGAAATGAGCAGTTCTTC	CATSGHSRDRAGNEQFF
TRBV2	TRBJ2-1	-	-	TGTGCCAGCAGTGAAGCGGAACAGCTTTACAATGAGCAGTTCTTC	CASSEAEQLYNEQFF
TRBV12-3/TRBV12-4	TRBJ2-5	-	TRBD1	TGTGCCAGCAGTTTGGACAGGGCACAAGAGACCCAGTACTTC	CASSLDRAQETQYF
TRBV2	TRBJ2-7	-	-	TGTGCCAGCAGTGAATGGGACGCCCGGTCCGAGCAGTACTTC	CASSEWDARSEQYF
TRBV10-3	TRBJ2-1	few	TRBD1	TGTGCCATCAGGGAGGGACAGGGATTCTACAATGAGCAGTTCTTC	CAIREGQGFYNEQFF
TRBV6-5	TRBJ1-1	-	TRBD1	TGTGCCAGCAGTTCGGACAGGAGGGCTTTCTTT	CASSSDRRAFF
TRBV29-1	TRBJ2-7	few	TRBD2	TGCAGCGTCGCCGGTGGGGGGGCTAGCGGGAGGAACCTTTACGAGCAGTACTTC	CSVAGGGASGRNLYEQYF
TRBV10-3	TRBJ1-2	few	TRBD1	TGTGCCATCAGTGAGTCGGGGAAACAGGGGTCCTTTGGCTACACCTTC	CAISESGKQGSFGYTF
TRBV7-2	TRBJ2-7	-	-	TGTGCCAGCAGCTTAGTACCGGGACCCAGCTCCTACGAGCAGTACTTC	CASSLVPGPSSYEQYF
TRBV4-3	TRBJ1-2	few	-	TGCGCCAGCAGCCAAGATCTACAGGCGATTTCCTATGGCTACACCTTC	CASSQDLQAISYGYTF
TRBV5-5	TRBJ2-4	-	-	TGTGCCAGCAGCCCTTGGGACGGGGGACCGGACATTCAGTACTTC	CASSPWDGGPDIQYF
TRBV4-2	TRBJ2-7	many	-	TGTGCCAGCAGCCAAGAATGGGGCGAGCAGTACTTC	CASSQEWGEQYF
TRBV6-2/TRBV6-3	TRBJ1-2	-	TRBD1	TGTGCCACCTGGGCATACGGTCCGGAGCAGGGGGCCTTGGCGGGGCCCTATGGCTACACCTTC	CATWAYGPEQGALAGPYGYTF
TRBV6-5	TRBJ2-3	-	-	TGTGCCAGCAGTTACCGGACCGGAGGAGCGCAGTATTTT	CASSYRTGGAQYF
TRBV6-5	TRBJ2-1	-	-	TGTGCCAGCAGTTCGTCTGGGATGTTGGGCAATGAGCAGTTCTTC	CASSSSGMLGNEQFF
TRBV24-1	TRBJ1-5	-	TRBD1	TGTGCCACCAGTGACTCCGGGGAGGGGGCCCATCAGCCCCAGCATTTT	CATSDSGEGAHQPQHF
TRBV6-5	TRBJ2-3	-	TRBD2	TGTGCCAGCAGCTATCCGGCGGGGGGCCCAGATACGCAGTATTTT	CASSYPAGGPDTQYF
TRBV29-1	TRBJ2-7	few	TRBD1	TGCAGCGTTGAATTGACCGGGACAGTTAACTACGAGCAGTACTTC	CSVELTGTVNYEQYF
TRBV6-5	TRBJ1-1	few	TRBD1	TGTGCCAGCAGTTACTCCACTGTCCCGGGACAGGGCCCAAACACTGAAGCTTTCTTT	CASSYSTVPGQGPNTEAFF
TRBV28	TRBJ2-3	many	TRBD1	TGTGCCAGCAGTTATGTAGGGACAGGGGGCGCAGATACGCAGTATTTT	CASSYVGTGGADTQYF
TRBV5-6	TRBJ2-5	-	-	TGTGCCAGCAGCTTGGCTTTAGGGGGTGGGGAGACCCAGTACTTC	CASSLALGGGETQYF
TRBV4-3	TRBJ1-1	-	-	TGCGCCAGCAGCCAAGGGGTCTCCCTGGGGACTGAAGCTTTCTTT	CASSQGVSLGTEAFF
TRBV27	TRBJ2-7	-	TRBD1	TGTGCCAGCAGTCCAGCGGGGGACAGGGGGCCGCACGAGCAGTACTTC	CASSPAGDRGPHEQYF
TRBV4-3	TRBJ2-7	-	-	TGCGCCAGCAGCCAAGTGGCAGGGGCGGAGCAGTACTTC	CASSQVAGAEQYF
TRBV5-8	TRBJ2-7	-	-	TGTGCCAGCAGCTTGGTGGGACGGAACTCCTACGAGCAGTACTTC	CASSLVGRNSYEQYF
TRBV28	TRBJ2-5	-	-	TGTGCCAGCAGTTTAGTCAGAGGTGTACAAGAGACCCAGTACTTC	CASSLVRGVQETQYF
TRBV30	TRBJ2-7	few	-	TGTGCCTGCCGCAGTTACTCCTACGAGCAGTACTTC	CACRSYSYEQYF
TRBV11-2	TRBJ2-5	few	-	TGTGCCAGCAGCATGGCCGGCAGGGACCAAGAGACCCAGTACTTC	CASSMAGRDQETQYF
TRBV5-1	TRBJ2-1	-	TRBD2	TGCGCCAGCAGCTATCTAGCGGGAGACATTGAGCAGTTCTTC	CASSYLAGDIEQFF
TRBV29-1	TRBJ1-2	few	-	TGCAGCGTCCCCACCAGCTATGGCTACACCTTC	CSVPTSYGYTF
TRBV19	TRBJ1-5	-	-	TGTGCCAGTAGTCCGACACCGCGAGGGGTGCAGCCCCAGCATTTT	CASSPTPRGVQPQHF
TRBV2	TRBJ2-5	few	-	TGTGCCAGCAGTGAATGGACGGCCCAAGAGACCCAGTACTTC	CASSEWTAQETQYF
TRBV28	TRBJ2-5	few	-	TGTGCCAGCAGTTTAAAGGGAGCCTACCGGGAGACCCAGTACTTC	CASSLKGAYRETQYF
TRBV12-3/TRBV12-4	TRBJ2-1	few	TRBD2	TGTGCCAGCAGCCCGGCCGGGACTAGTAGAAATGAGCAGTTCTTC	CASSPAGTSRNEQFF
TRBV7-9	TRBJ2-1	few	-	TGTGCCAGCAGCCTCCCGGGCCGATACAATGAGCAGTTCTTC	CASSLPGRYNEQFF
TRBV10-2	TRBJ1-1	few	-	TGCGCCAGCGCCCAGGGGAAGCGAACTGAAGCTTTCTTT	CASAQGKRTEAFF
TRBV6-5	TRBJ2-2	few	-	TGTGCCAGCAGTTTGCTAGGAGAGGGGACCGGGGAGCTGTTTTTT	CASSLLGEGTGELFF